This TCR beta chain was profiled in a study of cytomegalovirus exposure and HLA in healthy donors. PCR involved 60 Vbeta and 13 Jbeta primers. Here immunoSEQ multiplex PCR was the method, and the copy in TCRdb shows in-frame clones only, minus some. This sample has about 130,000 clones, with around 84% found just once. Details on this clone: Its target is not known.

Germline CDR1 is SGHTA and CDR2 is FQGNSA. The CDR3 covers 15 residues. Trimming took 3 bases from V and 7 from J, leaving 16 bases between them. Regarding the study as a whole: A later analysis showed TCR association rates differing by HLA locus, peaking at DRB1 and lowest at HLA-C.

This clonotype was obtained from a woman younger than 35 in good health and CMV-seropositive. The rearrangement uses TRBV7-2 and TRBJ1-5; D might be TRBD1 (5 bases). Material: PBMCs. CDR3 DNA: TGTGCCAGCAGCTTGAGCGGGCAGGGTGGACAGCCCCAGCATTTT. This codes for CASSLSGQGGQPQHF.